The present entry profiles one TCR beta chain with its context. Its antigen is unidentified. This sample is part of a study of T cell responses to AZD1222 COVID-19 vaccine. General study results and limits: Repertoires were obtained only post-peak T cell response. White British donors predominated, females outnumbered males, and clonal diversity was possibly underestimated. Unmutated regions of variants are reportedly targeted by nearly half of spike-specific TCRs.

The CDR3 sequence is 15 residues long. The trim removed 5 bases at V and 5 bases at J, leaving 7 bases unmatched. The germline V gene has CDR1 SGHRS and CDR2 YFSETQ. Some clones are missing from TCRdb's copy, which holds only in-frame ones; the method was immunoSEQ multiplex PCR. The table has approximately 64,000 clones, around 83% seen once. This TCR was sampled from an adult in good health. The V gene is TRBV5-1, the J gene TRBJ1-1; TRBD1 agrees at 12 bases. This specimen consisted of peripheral blood, obtained on day 0 of AZD1222 vaccination. CDR3: CASRAGQGAVTEAFF. The DNA for the CDR3 is TGCGCCAGCAGAGCGGGACAGGGGGCGGTGACTGAAGCTTTCTTT.